This T cell receptor beta chain came from a study of T cell responses to AZD1222 COVID-19 vaccine. Only in-frame clones appear in the TCRdb table, and some are missing; sequencing was by immunoSEQ multiplex PCR. The top ten hold roughly 5.9% of the sample, which has around 130,000 clones, nearly 95% seen once. V dropped 4 bases and J dropped 7; count of bases not matched to a gene: 7. Germline V gene data show CDR1 as SGHRS and CDR2 as YFSETQ. The CDR3 sequence is 15 residues long. This sequence was found in an adult in good health. The sequencing here drew on peripheral blood, taken on day 0 of AZD1222 vaccination. The chain has TRBV5-1 and TRBJ2-2; 10 bases match TRBD1. The CDR3, as DNA: TGCGCCAGCAGCCTAGGGACAGGGGCAGTCGGGGAGCTGTTTTTT. Its protein product is CASSLGTGAVGELFF.